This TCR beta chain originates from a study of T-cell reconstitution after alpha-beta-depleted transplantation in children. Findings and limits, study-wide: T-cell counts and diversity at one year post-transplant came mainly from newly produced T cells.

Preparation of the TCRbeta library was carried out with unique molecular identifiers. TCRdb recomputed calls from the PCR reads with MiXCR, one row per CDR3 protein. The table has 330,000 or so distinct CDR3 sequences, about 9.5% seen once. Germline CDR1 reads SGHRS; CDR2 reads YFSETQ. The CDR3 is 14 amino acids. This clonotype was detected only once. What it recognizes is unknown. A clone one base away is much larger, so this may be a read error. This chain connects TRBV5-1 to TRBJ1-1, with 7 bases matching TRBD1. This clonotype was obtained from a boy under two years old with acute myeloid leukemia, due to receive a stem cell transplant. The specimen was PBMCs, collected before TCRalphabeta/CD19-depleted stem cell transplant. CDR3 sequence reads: CASSLVQGPTDAFF. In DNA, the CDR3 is TGCGCCAGCAGCTTAGTACAGGGGCCAACTGACGCTTTCTTT. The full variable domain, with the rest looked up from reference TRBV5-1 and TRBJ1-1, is KAGVTQTPRYLIKTRGQQVTLSCSPISGHRSVSWYQQTPGQGLQFLFEYFSETQRNKGNFPGRFSGRQFSNSRSEMNVSTLELGDSALYLCASSLVQGPTDAFFGQGTRLTVV.